The following is a T cell receptor (beta chain) sequence with its context. What it recognizes is unknown. This sample is drawn from a study of cytomegalovirus exposure and HLA in healthy donors. General study results and limits: Earlier analysis found most TCR beta V segments productive about 90% or about 30% of the time. V segments that were indistinguishable, TRBV6-2 and TRBV6-3 among them, were omitted from analysis. Available immune exposure information covered CMV serostatus only.

13 Jbeta primers and 60 Vbeta primers were used for the PCR. Generated by immunoSEQ multiplex PCR, the TCRdb table keeps only in-frame clones and is missing some. The sample consists of 110,000 to 150,000 clones, approximately 70% of them appearing once. Per the germline V gene, CDR1 is SGHDN and CDR2 is FVKESK. J was trimmed by 7 bases and V by 4 bases; bases with no gene match: 15. The CDR3 loop spans 17 amino acids. This receptor was identified in a woman aged 40 to 50 in good health and CMV-seronegative. Sequencing used PBMCs. V is TRBV14 and J is TRBJ2-1; 8 bases are shared with TRBD1. The CDR3 region has the DNA TGTGCCAGCAGCCCCTGGGCGGCTCAGGGGGCGCGGAATGAGCAGTTCTTC. It translates to CASSPWAAQGARNEQFF.